This T cell receptor (beta chain) was sequenced during a study of blood T cell repertoires in COVID-19. The V and J ends lost 5 bases and 7 bases, in that order; junction bases with no gene match: 13. Germline CDR1 reads MNHNY; CDR2 reads SVGAGI (reference sequence). The CDR3 covers 17 residues. Clones were sequenced by immunoSEQ multiplex PCR, and TCRdb holds only the in-frame ones, with some missing. The sample includes 68,000 or so clones, over 60% of them seen just once. This chain uses TRBV6-6 with TRBJ1-4, with 10 bases that match TRBD1. The sample comprised peripheral blood. This receptor was taken from a human donor in a cohort sampled during active COVID-19. The CDR3 sequence: CASSHEYSRDRGEKLFF. The CDR3 region has the DNA TGTGCCAGCAGTCACGAATATTCTCGGGACAGGGGTGAAAAACTGTTTTTT.